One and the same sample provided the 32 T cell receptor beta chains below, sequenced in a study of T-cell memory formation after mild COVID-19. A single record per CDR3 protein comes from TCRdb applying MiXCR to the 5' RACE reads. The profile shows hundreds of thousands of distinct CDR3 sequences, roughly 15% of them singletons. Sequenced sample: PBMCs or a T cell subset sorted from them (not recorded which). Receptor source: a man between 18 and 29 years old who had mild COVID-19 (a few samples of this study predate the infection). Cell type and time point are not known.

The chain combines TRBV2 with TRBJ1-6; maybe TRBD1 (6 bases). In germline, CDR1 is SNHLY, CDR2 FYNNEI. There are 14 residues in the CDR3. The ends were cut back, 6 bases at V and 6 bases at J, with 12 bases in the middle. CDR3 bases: TGTGCCAGCAGGTTGGACAGAACTAATTCACCCCTCCACTTT. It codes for CASRLDRTNSPLHF. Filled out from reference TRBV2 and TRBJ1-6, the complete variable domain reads EPEVTQTPSHQVTQMGQEVILRCVPISNHLYFYWYRQILGQKVEFLVSFYNNEISEKSEIFDDQFSVERPDGSNFTLKIRSTKLEDSAMYFCASRLDRTNSPLHFGNGTRLTVT.

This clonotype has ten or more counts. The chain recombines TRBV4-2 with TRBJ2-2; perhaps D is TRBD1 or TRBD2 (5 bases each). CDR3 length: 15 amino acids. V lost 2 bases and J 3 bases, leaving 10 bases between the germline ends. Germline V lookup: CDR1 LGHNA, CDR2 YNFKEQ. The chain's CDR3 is CASSQPGRDTGELFF. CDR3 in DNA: TGTGCCAGCAGCCAACCGGGACGAGACACCGGGGAGCTGTTTTTT.

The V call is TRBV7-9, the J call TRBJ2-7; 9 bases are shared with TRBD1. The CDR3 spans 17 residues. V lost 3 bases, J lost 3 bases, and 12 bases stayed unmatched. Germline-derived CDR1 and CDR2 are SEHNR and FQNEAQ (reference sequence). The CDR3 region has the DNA TGTGCCAGCAGCTTTTCCTGGACAGGGGAAGGAGGCTACGAGCAGTACTTC. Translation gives CASSFSWTGEGGYEQYF.

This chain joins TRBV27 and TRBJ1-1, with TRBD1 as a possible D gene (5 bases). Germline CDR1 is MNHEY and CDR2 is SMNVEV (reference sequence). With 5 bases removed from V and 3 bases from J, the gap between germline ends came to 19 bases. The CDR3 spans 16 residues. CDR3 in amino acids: CASSPGTGNWDTEAFF. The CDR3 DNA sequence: TGTGCCAGCAGTCCCGGGACCGGGAACTGGGACACTGAAGCTTTCTTT.

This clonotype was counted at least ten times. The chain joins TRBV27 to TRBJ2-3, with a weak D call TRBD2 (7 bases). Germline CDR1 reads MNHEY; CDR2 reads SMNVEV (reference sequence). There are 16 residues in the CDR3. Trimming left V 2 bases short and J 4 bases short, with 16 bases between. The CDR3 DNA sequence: TGTGCCAGCAGTTTAGGCCTTCGGGGGGCGGCAGATACGCAGTATTTT. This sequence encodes CASSLGLRGAADTQYF.

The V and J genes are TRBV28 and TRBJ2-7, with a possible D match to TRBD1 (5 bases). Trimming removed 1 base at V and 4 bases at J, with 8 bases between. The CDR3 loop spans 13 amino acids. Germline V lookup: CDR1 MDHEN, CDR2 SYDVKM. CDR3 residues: CASSLFAGYEQYV. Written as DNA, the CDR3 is TGTGCCAGCAGTTTATTTGCAGGGTACGAGCAGTACGTC.

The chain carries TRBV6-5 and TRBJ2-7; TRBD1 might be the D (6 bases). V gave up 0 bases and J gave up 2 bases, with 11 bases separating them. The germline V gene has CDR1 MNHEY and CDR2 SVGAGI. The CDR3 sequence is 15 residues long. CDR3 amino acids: CASSYSRQVPYEQYF. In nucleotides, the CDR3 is TGTGCCAGCAGTTACTCCAGACAGGTACCCTACGAGCAGTACTTC.

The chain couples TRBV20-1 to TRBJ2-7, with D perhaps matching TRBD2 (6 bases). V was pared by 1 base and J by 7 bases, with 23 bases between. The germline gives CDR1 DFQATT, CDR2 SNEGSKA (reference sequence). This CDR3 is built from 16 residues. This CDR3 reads CSARVPPDGSSMEQYF. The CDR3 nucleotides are TGCAGTGCTAGAGTCCCCCCCGACGGGAGTTCCATGGAGCAGTACTTC.

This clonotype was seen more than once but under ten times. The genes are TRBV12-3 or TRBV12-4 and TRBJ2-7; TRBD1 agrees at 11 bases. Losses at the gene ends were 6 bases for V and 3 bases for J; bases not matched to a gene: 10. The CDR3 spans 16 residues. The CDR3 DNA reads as TGTGCCAGCAGACCCGGGGACAGGGGGGCGGGCTACGAGCAGTACTTC. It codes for CASRPGDRGAGYEQYF.

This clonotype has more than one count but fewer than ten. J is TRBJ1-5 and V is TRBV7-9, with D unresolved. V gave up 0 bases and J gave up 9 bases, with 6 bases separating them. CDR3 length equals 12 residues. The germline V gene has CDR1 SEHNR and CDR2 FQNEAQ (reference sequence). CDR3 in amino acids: CASSLAGLPQHF. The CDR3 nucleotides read TGTGCCAGCAGCTTAGCCGGGCTGCCCCAGCATTTT.

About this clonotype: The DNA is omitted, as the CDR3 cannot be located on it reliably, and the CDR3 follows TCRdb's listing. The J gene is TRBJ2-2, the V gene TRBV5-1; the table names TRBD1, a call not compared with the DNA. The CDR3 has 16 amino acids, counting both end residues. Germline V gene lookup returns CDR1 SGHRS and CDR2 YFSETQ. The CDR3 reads CARVPRAVRTPGSCFF.

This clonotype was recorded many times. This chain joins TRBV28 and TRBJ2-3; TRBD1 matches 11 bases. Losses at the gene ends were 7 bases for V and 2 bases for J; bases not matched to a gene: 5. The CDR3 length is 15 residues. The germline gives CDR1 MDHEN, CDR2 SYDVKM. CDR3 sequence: CASNLGQGVTDTQYF. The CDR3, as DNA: TGTGCCAGCAACCTGGGACAGGGGGTCACAGATACGCAGTATTTT.

DNA of the CDR3: TGCAGTGCCCCGAAAGTACAAGAGACCCAGTACTTC. Protein product: CSAPKVQETQYF. The chain carries TRBV20-1 and TRBJ2-5; D unresolved. The V and J ends lost 6 bases and 2 bases respectively, with 10 bases between them. From germline, CDR1 is DFQATT and CDR2 SNEGSKA (reference sequence). The CDR3 contains 12 residues.

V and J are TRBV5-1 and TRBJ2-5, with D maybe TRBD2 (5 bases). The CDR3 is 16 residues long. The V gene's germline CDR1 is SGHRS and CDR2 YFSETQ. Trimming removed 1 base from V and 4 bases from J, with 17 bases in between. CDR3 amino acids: CASSLMARVAGETQYF. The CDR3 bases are TGCGCCAGCAGCTTGATGGCGCGGGTTGCGGGAGAGACCCAGTACTTC. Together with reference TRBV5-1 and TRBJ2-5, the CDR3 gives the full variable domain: KAGVTQTPRYLIKTRGQQVTLSCSPISGHRSVSWYQQTPGQGLQFLFEYFSETQRNKGNFPGRFSGRQFSNSRSEMNVSTLELGDSALYLCASSLMARVAGETQYFGPGTRLLVL.

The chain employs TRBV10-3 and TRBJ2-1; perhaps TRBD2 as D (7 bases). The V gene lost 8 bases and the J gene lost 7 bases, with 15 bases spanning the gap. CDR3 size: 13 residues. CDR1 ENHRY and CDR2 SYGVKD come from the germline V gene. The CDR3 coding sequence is TGTGCCATCGGGGGGGGCGGATTGAATGAGCAGTTCTTC. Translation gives CAIGGGGLNEQFF.

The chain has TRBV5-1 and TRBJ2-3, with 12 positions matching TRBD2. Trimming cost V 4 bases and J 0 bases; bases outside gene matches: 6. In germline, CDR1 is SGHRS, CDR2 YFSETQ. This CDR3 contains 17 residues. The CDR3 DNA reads TGCGCCAGCAGCGGCCGGACTAGCGGGGTTAGCACAGATACGCAGTATTTT. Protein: CASSGRTSGVSTDTQYF.

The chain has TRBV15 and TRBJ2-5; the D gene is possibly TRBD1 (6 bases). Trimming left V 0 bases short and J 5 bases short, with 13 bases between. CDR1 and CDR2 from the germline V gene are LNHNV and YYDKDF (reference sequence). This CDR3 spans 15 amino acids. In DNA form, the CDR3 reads TGTGCCACCAGCAGAGAAGGGCAGGGGTGGGAGACCCAGTACTTC. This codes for CATSREGQGWETQYF. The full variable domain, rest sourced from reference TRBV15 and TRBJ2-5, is DAMVIQNPRYQVTQFGKPVTLSCSQTLNHNVMYWYQQKSSQAPKLLFHYYDKDFNNEADTPDNFQSRRPNTSFCFLDIRSPGLGDTAMYLCATSREGQGWETQYFGPGTRLLVL.

DNA of the CDR3: TGCGCCAGCAGCCCGGGCGGGACGGATACCTACGAGCAGTACTTC. Residues: CASSPGGTDTYEQYF. This sequence joins TRBV5-1 and TRBJ2-7, with D perhaps matching TRBD2 (6 bases). V lost 4 bases and J lost 2, with 16 bases in between. Germline lookup yields CDR1 SGHRS and CDR2 YFSETQ. This CDR3 comprises 15 residues.

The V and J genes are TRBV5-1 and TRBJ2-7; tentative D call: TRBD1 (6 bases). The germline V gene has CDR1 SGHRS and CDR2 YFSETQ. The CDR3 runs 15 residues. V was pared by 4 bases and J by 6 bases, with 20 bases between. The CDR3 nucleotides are TGCGCCAGCAGCGCCGCCCCACAGGGATCTAGCGAGCAGTACTTC. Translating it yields CASSAAPQGSSEQYF.

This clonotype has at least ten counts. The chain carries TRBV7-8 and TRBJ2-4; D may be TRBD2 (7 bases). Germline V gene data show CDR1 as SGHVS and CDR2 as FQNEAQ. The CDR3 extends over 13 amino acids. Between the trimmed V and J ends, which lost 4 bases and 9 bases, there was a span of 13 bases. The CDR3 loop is CASSSYREGIQYF. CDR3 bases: TGTGCCAGCAGCTCGTACAGGGAGGGCATTCAGTACTTC. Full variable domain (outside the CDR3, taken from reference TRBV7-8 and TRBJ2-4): GAGVSQSPRYKVAKRGQDVALRCDPISGHVSLFWYQQALGQGPEFLTYFQNEAQLDKSGLPSDRFFAERPEGSVSTLKIQRTQQEDSAVYLCASSSYREGIQYFGAGTRLSVL.

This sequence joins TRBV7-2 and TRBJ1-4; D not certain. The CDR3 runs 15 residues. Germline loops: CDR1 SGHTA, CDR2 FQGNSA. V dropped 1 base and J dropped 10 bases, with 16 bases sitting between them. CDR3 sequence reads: CASSLVGPRVVKLFF. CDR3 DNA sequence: TGTGCCAGCAGCTTAGTAGGGCCTAGGGTGGTAAAACTGTTTTTT. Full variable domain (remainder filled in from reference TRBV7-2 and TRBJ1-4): GAGVSQSPSNKVTEKGKDVELRCDPISGHTALYWYRQSLGQGLEFLIYFQGNSAPDKSGLPSDRFSAERTGGSVSTLTIQRTQQEDSAVYLCASSLVGPRVVKLFFGSGTQLSVL.

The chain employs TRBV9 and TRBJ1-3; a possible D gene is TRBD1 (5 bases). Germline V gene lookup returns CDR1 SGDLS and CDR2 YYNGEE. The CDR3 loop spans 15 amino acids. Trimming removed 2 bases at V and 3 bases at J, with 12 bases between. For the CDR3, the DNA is TGTGCCAGCAGCGTTGGGACGAATTTTGGAAACACCATATATTTT. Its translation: CASSVGTNFGNTIYF.

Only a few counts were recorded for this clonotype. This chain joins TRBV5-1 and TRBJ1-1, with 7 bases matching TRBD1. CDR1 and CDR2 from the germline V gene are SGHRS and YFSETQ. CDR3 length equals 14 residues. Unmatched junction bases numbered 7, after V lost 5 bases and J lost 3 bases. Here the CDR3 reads CASRTQGEDTEAFF. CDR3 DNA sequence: TGCGCCAGCAGAACCCAGGGGGAGGACACTGAAGCTTTCTTT.

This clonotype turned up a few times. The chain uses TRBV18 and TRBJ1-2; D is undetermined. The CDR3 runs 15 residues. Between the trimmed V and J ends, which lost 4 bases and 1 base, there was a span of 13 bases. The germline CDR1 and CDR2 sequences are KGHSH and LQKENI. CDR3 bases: TGTGCCAGCTCACTAGGTGCACGTCTTAACTATGGCTACACCTTC. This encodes CASSLGARLNYGYTF.

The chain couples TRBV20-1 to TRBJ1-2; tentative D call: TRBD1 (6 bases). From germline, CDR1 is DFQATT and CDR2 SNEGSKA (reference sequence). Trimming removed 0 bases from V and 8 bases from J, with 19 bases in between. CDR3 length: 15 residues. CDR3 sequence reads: CSARDGRGTYGGYTF. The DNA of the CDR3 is TGCAGTGCTAGAGATGGCAGGGGAACCTATGGAGGCTACACCTTC.

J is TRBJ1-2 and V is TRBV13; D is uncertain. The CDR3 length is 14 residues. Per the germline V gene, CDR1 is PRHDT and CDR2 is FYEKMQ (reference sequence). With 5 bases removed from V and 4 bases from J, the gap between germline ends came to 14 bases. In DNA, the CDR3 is TGTGCCAGCAGCCGTAACGGGGATGGCTATGGCTACACCTTC. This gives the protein CASSRNGDGYGYTF.

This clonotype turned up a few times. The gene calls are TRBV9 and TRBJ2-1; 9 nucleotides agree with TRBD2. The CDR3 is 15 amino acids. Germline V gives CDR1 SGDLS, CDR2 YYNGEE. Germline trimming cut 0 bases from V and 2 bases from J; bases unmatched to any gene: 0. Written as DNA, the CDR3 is TGTGCCAGCAGCGTAGGCGGGGGGGCCTACAATGAGCAGTTCTTC. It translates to CASSVGGGAYNEQFF.

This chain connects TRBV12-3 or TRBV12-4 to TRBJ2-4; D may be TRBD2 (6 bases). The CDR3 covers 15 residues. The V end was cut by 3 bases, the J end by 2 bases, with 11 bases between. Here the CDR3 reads CASSLGRQTKNIQYF. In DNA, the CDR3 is TGTGCCAGCAGTTTGGGGAGGCAGACCAAAAACATTCAGTACTTC.

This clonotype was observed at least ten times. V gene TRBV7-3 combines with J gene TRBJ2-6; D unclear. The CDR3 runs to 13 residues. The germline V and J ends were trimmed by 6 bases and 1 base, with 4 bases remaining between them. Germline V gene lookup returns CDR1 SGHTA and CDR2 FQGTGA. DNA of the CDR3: TGTGCCAGCAGGCCTTCTGGGGCCAACGTCCTGACTTTC. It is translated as CASRPSGANVLTF. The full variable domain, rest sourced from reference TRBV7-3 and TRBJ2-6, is GAGVSQTPSNKVTEKGKYVELRCDPISGHTALYWYRQSLGQGPEFLIYFQGTGAADDSGLPNDRFFAVRPEGSVSTLKIQRTERGDSAVYLCASRPSGANVLTFGAGSRLTVL.

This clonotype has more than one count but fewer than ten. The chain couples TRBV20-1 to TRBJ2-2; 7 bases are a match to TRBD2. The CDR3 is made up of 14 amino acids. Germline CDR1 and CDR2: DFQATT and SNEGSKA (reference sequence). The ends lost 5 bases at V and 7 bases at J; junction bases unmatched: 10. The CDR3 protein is CSAPPRWGGGELFF. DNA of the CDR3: TGCAGTGCTCCTCCCCGGTGGGGGGGCGGGGAGCTGTTTTTT.

The CDR3 sequence is CASSQTGNEKLFF. CDR3 in DNA: TGTGCCAGCAGTCAGACAGGGAACGAAAAACTGTTTTTT. The rearrangement joins TRBV12-3 or TRBV12-4 to TRBJ1-4; TRBD1 matches at 7 bases. Trimming cost V 5 bases and J 8 bases; bases outside gene matches: 5. The length of the CDR3 is 13 residues.

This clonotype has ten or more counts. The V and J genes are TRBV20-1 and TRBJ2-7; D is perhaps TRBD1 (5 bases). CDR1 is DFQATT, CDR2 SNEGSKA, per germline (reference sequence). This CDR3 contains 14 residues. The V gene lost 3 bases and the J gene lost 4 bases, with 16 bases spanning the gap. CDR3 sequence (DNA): TGCAGTGCTAGTTCCAGGGTAAATCCTTACGAGCAGTACTTC. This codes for CSASSRVNPYEQYF.